This entry lists 19 T cell receptor beta chains sequenced from one sample in a study of blood T cell repertoires in COVID-19. Assay: immunoSEQ multiplex PCR; the TCRdb copy retains only in-frame clones and omits some. The data contain more than 85,000 clones, about nine tenths of them singletons. Specimen: peripheral blood. The receptors were sampled from a woman between 65 and 79 years old with acute or convalescent COVID-19.

The chain combines TRBV18 with TRBJ2-5; 10 nucleotides align to TRBD1. The J segment lost 2 bases and the V segment lost 3 bases, leaving 6 bases of the junction unmatched. The CDR3 runs 16 residues. CDR1 and CDR2 (germline): KGHSH, LQKENI. The CDR3 reads CASSPTGGLLQETQYF. CDR3 coding DNA: TGTGCCAGCTCACCGACAGGGGGCTTACTTCAAGAGACCCAGTACTTC.

This chain connects TRBV27 to TRBJ1-1; D perhaps matches TRBD1 (5 bases). CDR3 length: 14 amino acids. Trimming stripped 3 bases from V and 2 bases from J, with 10 bases between. CDR1 and CDR2 from the germline V gene are MNHEY and SMNVEV (reference sequence). The CDR3 protein is CASSFDRLNTEAFF. For the CDR3, the DNA is TGTGCCAGCAGTTTCGACAGACTTAACACTGAAGCTTTCTTT.

This clone showed up just once. Other DNA sequences of this sample code for an identical CDR3. This chain connects TRBV6-1 to TRBJ1-4; D ambiguous. Germline V gene sequence: CDR1 MNHNS, CDR2 SASEGT. V lost 0 bases and J lost 0, with 8 bases in between. The CDR3 runs to 16 residues. The DNA of the CDR3 is TGTGCCAGCAGTGAAGCTAAGGGAGCAACTAATGAAAAACTGTTTTTT. It yields the protein CASSEAKGATNEKLFF.

The rearrangement uses TRBV6-4 and TRBJ1-6; D ambiguous. The germline gives CDR1 MRHNA, CDR2 SNTAGT. Trimming shortened V by 6 bases and J by 13 bases, and 19 bases separated the two germline ends. There are 14 residues in the CDR3. Here the CDR3 DNA reads TGTGCCAGCAGCGATACCCGGGAGGTGGGGCCCCTCCACTTT. It specifies CASSDTREVGPLHF.

The chain has TRBV27 and TRBJ1-5, with 7 bases that match TRBD1. The trim removed 8 bases at V and 5 bases at J, leaving 12 bases unmatched. Per germline, CDR1 MNHEY and CDR2 SMNVEV (reference sequence). The CDR3 is 15 residues long. As DNA, the CDR3 is TGTGCCAGCGGGAAACAGGGGAACCTGGATCAGCCCCAGCATTTT. This codes for CASGKQGNLDQPQHF.

V and J are TRBV21-1 and TRBJ1-1; the D call in the table, TRBD1, was not verified against the DNA. TRBV21-1 is marked as a pseudogene. This CDR3 contains 18 residues. The CDR3 loop reads CASSKRGTAQRWWTEAFF. The CDR3 nucleotides are TGTGCCAGCAGCAAAAGGGGGACAGCCCAGAGGTGGTGGACTGAAGCTTTCTTT.

This clone was found a few times. The gene calls are TRBV28 and TRBJ2-2, with TRBD1 matching 7 bases. V lost 8 bases and J lost 7; bases outside the gene matches: 4. Germline assignment: CDR1 MDHEN and CDR2 SYDVKM. This CDR3 has 12 residues. The CDR3 sequence is CASLTGVGELFF. DNA for the CDR3: TGTGCCAGCCTTACAGGGGTCGGGGAGCTGTTTTTT.

V gene TRBV28 combines with J gene TRBJ2-5, with 7 bases fitting TRBD1. V dropped 2 bases and J dropped 11; count of bases not matched to a gene: 8. Germline CDR1 MDHEN, CDR2 SYDVKM. The CDR3 is 13 residues long. CDR3 DNA: TGTGCCAGCAGTTTAGGACAGGTCCCGGGGCAGTACTTC. Translated: CASSLGQVPGQYF.

The sample holds a few counts of this clone. V usage is TRBV3-1 (or the pseudogene TRBV3-2) and J usage is TRBJ1-2, with a possible D match to TRBD1 (5 bases). The CDR3 has 16 amino acids. Looked up from germline, CDR1 is LGHDT and CDR2 is YNNKEL (reference sequence). Trimming pared 0 bases from V and 2 bases from J, leaving 13 bases between. The CDR3 protein is CASSQEGLRGNYGYTF. In DNA form, the CDR3 reads TGTGCCAGCAGCCAAGAAGGGTTACGGGGGAACTATGGCTACACCTTC.

The chain is built from TRBV6-2 or TRBV6-3 and TRBJ1-5; D gene unclear. Germline CDR1 and CDR2: MNHEY and SVGEGT. The CDR3 is 16 amino acids. V was clipped by 2 bases and J by 0 bases, with 11 bases between them. CDR3 residues: CASSYPRAASNQPQHF. The CDR3 DNA is TGTGCCAGCAGTTACCCGAGGGCCGCTAGCAATCAGCCCCAGCATTTT.

This rearrangement joins TRBV7-8 to TRBJ2-7, with 10 bases matching TRBD2. This CDR3 comprises 14 residues. J lost 2 bases, V lost 5 bases, and 3 bases had no gene match. Germline V gene data show CDR1 as SGHVS and CDR2 as FQNEAQ. The CDR3 reads CASSRAGGPYEQYV. The CDR3 DNA sequence: TGTGCCAGCAGCCGAGCGGGGGGGCCCTACGAGCAGTACGTC.

The chain employs TRBV2 and TRBJ2-1; a possible D gene is TRBD1 (5 bases). V lost 1 base, J lost 9 bases, and 13 bases lay in between. Germline loops: CDR1 SNHLY, CDR2 FYNNEI. The CDR3 contains 14 residues. Here the CDR3 reads CASSEVASRGEQFF. CDR3 nucleotides: TGTGCCAGCAGTGAAGTGGCGAGTAGGGGTGAGCAGTTCTTC.

The V and J genes are TRBV15 and TRBJ1-6; D might be TRBD1 (5 bases). The germline V and J ends were trimmed by 0 bases and 7 bases, with 10 bases remaining between them. This CDR3 spans 15 amino acids. Germline V gene sequence: CDR1 LNHNV, CDR2 YYDKDF (reference sequence). The CDR3 loop reads CATSRDLGQNSPLHF. The CDR3 DNA reads TGTGCCACCAGCAGAGATCTGGGGCAGAATTCACCCCTCCACTTT.

The chain joins TRBV7-9 to TRBJ1-4; TRBD1 matches 9 bases. J lost 6 bases, V lost 3 bases, and 5 bases had no gene match. The CDR3 totals 15 residues. Per the germline V gene, CDR1 is SEHNR and CDR2 is FQNEAQ (reference sequence). CDR3 sequence reads: CASSFSTGGHEKLFF. The CDR3 bases are TGTGCCAGCAGCTTCTCGACAGGGGGACATGAAAAACTGTTTTTT.

V is TRBV2 and J is TRBJ2-1, with 10 bases lining up with TRBD2. With V trimmed by 0 bases and J by 10 bases, 6 bases remained unmatched. Per germline, CDR1 SNHLY and CDR2 FYNNEI. The CDR3 is made up of 15 amino acids. The CDR3 is CASSEAQRGGREQFF. CDR3 in DNA: TGTGCCAGCAGTGAAGCTCAGCGGGGGGGCCGAGAGCAGTTCTTC.

The chain links TRBV19 to TRBJ1-2; D remains ambiguous. The length of the CDR3 is 14 residues. Trimming pared 4 bases from V and 6 bases from J, leaving 15 bases between. Germline loops: CDR1 LNHDA, CDR2 SQIVND (reference sequence). The CDR3 loop reads CASSTTGIGNGYTF. The CDR3 DNA reads TGTGCCAGTAGTACAACGGGGATAGGGAATGGCTACACCTTC.

The V and J genes are TRBV29-1 and TRBJ2-1; 10 nucleotides line up with TRBD2. Germline CDR1 SQVTM, CDR2 ANQGSEA. After removal of 6 bases from V and 6 bases from J, the junction contained 8 bases not matched to a gene. The CDR3 extends over 14 amino acids. The CDR3 is CSVPGTSAANEQFF. CDR3 sequence (DNA): TGCAGCGTCCCCGGGACTAGCGCGGCCAATGAGCAGTTCTTC.

V is TRBV18 and J is TRBJ1-1; D is unclear. The germline V gene has CDR1 KGHSH and CDR2 LQKENI. The V end lost 6 bases, the J end lost 1 base, and 3 bases lay between the germline ends. The CDR3 runs to 11 residues. This CDR3 is CASSGNTEAFF. The CDR3 DNA reads as TGTGCCAGCTCCGGGAACACTGAAGCTTTCTTT.

The rearrangement uses TRBV5-4 and TRBJ1-1, with TRBD1 matching over 10 bases. With 1 base clipped from V and 0 bases from J, the junction kept 6 bases outside the gene matches. Germline CDR1 is SGHNT and CDR2 is YYREEE (reference sequence). This CDR3 spans 17 amino acids. CDR3 sequence: CASSLSGTGAVNTEAFF. The CDR3 bases are TGTGCCAGCAGCTTGTCGGGGACAGGGGCGGTGAACACTGAAGCTTTCTTT. Using reference TRBV5-4 and TRBJ1-1 for the parts outside the CDR3, the full variable domain is ETGVTQSPTHLIKTRGQQVTLRCSSQSGHNTVSWYQQALGQGPQFIFQYYREEENGRGNFPPRFSGLQFPNYSSELNVNALELDDSALYLCASSLSGTGAVNTEAFFGQGTRLTVV.